The following is a T cell receptor (beta chain) sequence with its context. Naive CD8 isolation took CD45RO-negative cells positively selected for CCR7 and excluded terminally differentiated effector memory CD45RA+ cells. V gave up 1 base and J gave up 5 bases, with 14 bases separating them. The CDR3 covers 15 residues. Per germline, CDR1 SGHNT and CDR2 YENEEA. This entry belongs to a study of shared clonotypes between healthy human individuals. The overall study: Those who served as donors were a couple of women and a few men between the ages of 18 and 49.

TCRdb's table, derived via immunoSEQ multiplex PCR, lists solely in-frame clones and lacks some. The table shows around 1.9 million clones, with roughly 95% occurring only once. The sequence derives from a man in his late teens or twenties in good health. Some clones in this sample may be carry-over from other donors' samples. Material for sequencing was naive CD8+ T cells from PBMCs. The chain carries TRBV11-3 and TRBJ2-5; D unclear. The CDR3: CASSLGRSLEETQYF. The CDR3 nucleotides are TGTGCCAGCAGCTTAGGACGCAGCCTTGAGGAGACCCAGTACTTC.